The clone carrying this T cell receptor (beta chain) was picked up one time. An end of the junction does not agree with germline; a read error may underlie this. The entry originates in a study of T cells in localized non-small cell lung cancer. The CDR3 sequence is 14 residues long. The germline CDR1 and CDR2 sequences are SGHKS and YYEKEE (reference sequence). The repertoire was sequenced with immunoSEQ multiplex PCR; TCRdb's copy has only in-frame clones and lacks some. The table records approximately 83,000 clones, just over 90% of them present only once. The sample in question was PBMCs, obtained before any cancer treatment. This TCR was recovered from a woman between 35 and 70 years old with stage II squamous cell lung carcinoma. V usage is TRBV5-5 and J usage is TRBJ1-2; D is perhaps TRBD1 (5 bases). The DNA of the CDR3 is TGTGCCAGCACCTTGCAGGGAGGTAGCTATGGCTACACCTTC. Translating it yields CASTLQGGSYGYTF.